This TCR beta chain was recovered during a study of T cell responses to AZD1222 COVID-19 vaccine. Study-wide results and caveats: Compared with day 0, the breadth and depth of the Spike-specific TCR repertoire rose significantly after two doses of AZD1222. Clonal diversity was possibly underestimated; the donors were predominantly white British and more often female. With dominance at 160-218 and 743-854, vaccine-associated CD4 TCRs spanned spike.

This clone occurred once. Its target is unknown. Only in-frame clones appear in the TCRdb table, and some are missing; sequencing was by immunoSEQ multiplex PCR. This table has 130,000 or so clones, over 75% appearing once. Pooled together were second doses at about 4 or about 12 weeks. Germline V gene data show CDR1 as LGHNA and CDR2 as YNFKEQ. The germline V and J ends were trimmed by 1 base and 7 bases, with 17 bases remaining between them. CDR3 length equals 17 residues. J is TRBJ1-6 and V is TRBV4-2, with D unresolved. This TCR derives from an adult who received the AZD1222 COVID-19 vaccine. The input for sequencing was peripheral blood, taken 28 days after the second AZD1222 dose. The CDR3 coding sequence is TGTGCCAGCAGCCAAGGTTTTAGGAACAGCAACAATTCACCCCTCCACTTT. Amino acids: CASSQGFRNSNNSPLHF.